A selection of T cell receptor beta chains follows, all from one sample in a study of blood T cell repertoires in COVID-19. The table came from immunoSEQ multiplex PCR; TCRdb's copy has only in-frame clones and leaves some out. The top ten clones hold roughly 13% of a sample with tens of thousands of clones, 70% to 90% of them seen once. The sequencing sample was made of peripheral blood. These TCRs come from an elderly man with acute or convalescent COVID-19. The CDR3 runs from the conserved cysteine through the conserved F or W. A D gene is named only where the DNA matches it firmly. Size tells how often a clone was seen (once, few, many) or the class of an expanded clone, and some rows leave it out.

d_call clone_size j_call v_call cdr3_nt cdr3_aa
TRBD1 NA TRBJ2-7 TRBV18 TGTGCCAGCTCACCATGGGGGACAGGTTACGAGCAGTACTTC CASSPWGTGYEQYF
NA NA TRBJ2-7 TRBV12-3/TRBV12-4 TGTGCCAGCAGTATCGGAGGCAGGTCAAAACAGTACTTC CASSIGGRSKQYF
TRBD1 once TRBJ1-1 TRBV7-9 TGTGCCAGCAGCTTAACCGGGACAGGGGGCACTGAAGCTTTCTTT CASSLTGTGGTEAFF
NA NA TRBJ1-2 TRBV24-1 TGTGCCACCAGTGACCTCCGCCCAACGGCGGACTATGGCTACACCTTC CATSDLRPTADYGYTF
TRBD2 NA TRBJ2-1 TRBV6-5 TGTGCCAGCAGTCGGACTAGCTTCCACTACAATGAGCAGTTCTTC CASSRTSFHYNEQFF
TRBD1 few TRBJ2-2 TRBV2 TGTGCCAGCAAGGGACAGGGGACGGCCGGGGAGCTGTTTTTT CASKGQGTAGELFF
TRBD1 NA TRBJ1-2 TRBV19 TGTGCCAGTACCGAGGGACAGGACTATGGCTACACCTTC CASTEGQDYGYTF
NA NA TRBJ2-7 TRBV5-1 TGCGCCAGCAGCTTGCCCCGGACGGGGGACGGGAACGAGCAGTACTTC CASSLPRTGDGNEQYF
TRBD1 NA TRBJ2-2 TRBV19 TGTGCCAGTAGGGACAGGGGGGACGGGGAGCTGTTTTTT CASRDRGDGELFF
NA NA TRBJ1-1 TRBV7-2 TGTGCCAGCAGCTTATCGGGTGGCGGAGCTTTCTTT CASSLSGGGAFF
NA NA TRBJ1-1 TRBV7-9 TGTGCCAGCAGCCGCGACGGAGTGAACACTGAAGCTTTCTTT CASSRDGVNTEAFF